This T cell receptor beta chain is drawn from a study of blood T cell repertoires in COVID-19 (dated by TCRdb to the early 2020s). As for the study more broadly: Samples from collaborators originated in the United States, Italy and Spain and spanned both the acute and convalescent phases of COVID-19. The dataset comprised deeply sampled blood TCRbeta repertoires from subjects exposed to, actively infected with, or recovered from COVID-19. HLA class I and class II types, where available, came from metadata supplied by the sample provider rather than from assay-based typing. Samples were obtained from the ongoing ImmuneRACE study (first 160 participants) and from 1,254 subjects provided by 6 global collaborators. The repertoires were released in a freely available public database intended as a resource for research on the immune response to SARS-CoV-2. Sample metadata almost always included a de-identified subject ID, COVID-19 status, age in years and sex. The material from the prospective study consisted of cDNA or gDNA derived from T cells, B-cell-depleted T cells, or PBMCs.

TCRbeta CDR3 regions were amplified from genomic DNA using the immunoSEQ Assay, a bias-controlled multiplex PCR. Processing in the source paper ran as follows. The number of nucleated cells in each sample was estimated from the amplification of reference gene primers within the assay. Sequence reads were collapsed and filtered to measure the absolute abundance of every unique TCRbeta CDR3 rearrangement. For each sample, productive Simpson clonality was calculated as the square root of Simpson's diversity index across productive rearrangements. Drawn from immuneACCESS, this table holds only the in-frame rearrangements with V and J called that TCRdb kept. Clones are partly lost; checked studies trace under half to an unresolved V gene and leave the rest unexplained. V and J calls and clone size are as listed in that table; D and trimming were resolved from the DNA. This sample holds about 300,000 clones; around 88% were observed only once. The top ten hold 6.9% of the sample.

Another Seattle source contributed samples from volunteer blood donors who had recovered from COVID-19. The collaborating institutions used their own protocols to collect whole blood in K2EDTA tubes. For TCRbeta analysis, collaborators shipped samples in one of three forms: frozen whole blood, isolated PBMCs, or DNA extracted from either of those sample types. The CDR3 runs 15 amino acids, cysteine and phenylalanine included. Just CDR3 DNA is preserved here, 45 bases in frame from base 1. V is pruned by 0 bases and J by 3 bases, leaving 2 bases of the junction without a gene match. The germline V gene provides CDR1 LGHNA and CDR2 YNFKEQ. Results the study describes overall, beyond this receptor: How much clinical and demographic metadata was included differed by source and by participant, and the metadata was provided uncurated.

Details on this clone: It lacks a known antigen. It has no much larger one-base neighbor in the sample; base qualities were not kept.

The sequence joins TRBV4-2 to TRBJ2-1, with 7 central nucleotides matching TRBD2. This receptor was obtained from a woman aged 30 to 39 who had recovered from COVID-19. Sequencing was performed on peripheral blood. The bases read TGTGCCAGCAGCCAAGAAGGCGGGGGCTACAATGAGCAGTTCTTC. It specifies CASSQEGGGYNEQFF.